Following are 25 T cell receptor beta chains from one sample sequenced in a study of technical replicates of blood from a few donors. The protocol was immunoSEQ multiplex PCR, while the TCRdb copy is restricted to in-frame clones and leaves out a portion. The sample contains tens of thousands of clones, around 95% of which appear only once. Sample: T cells isolated from PBMCs. These receptors came from a human donor in good health.

The chain has TRBV5-6 and TRBJ2-7, with a tentative D call TRBD2 (5 bases). Germline-derived CDR1 and CDR2 are SGHDT and YYEEEE. V lost 2 bases and J 3 bases, leaving 6 bases between the germline ends. The CDR3 spans 12 residues. In nucleotides, the CDR3 is TGTGCCAGCAGCTTACGGGACTACGAGCAGTACTTC. It encodes CASSLRDYEQYF.

The CDR3 loop is CATSRVGGRDEQYF. Here the CDR3 DNA reads TGTGCCACCAGCAGAGTCGGGGGGCGCGACGAGCAGTACTTC. The chain combines TRBV15 with TRBJ2-7; TRBD2 might be the D (7 bases). The germline gives CDR1 LNHNV, CDR2 YYDKDF (reference sequence). V was cut by 1 base and J by 5 bases, with 12 bases left in between. The CDR3 loop spans 14 amino acids.

The chain recombines TRBV5-8 with TRBJ1-2; the D gene is possibly TRBD1 (5 bases). The V end was cut by 2 bases, the J end by 4 bases, with 9 bases between. The CDR3 extends over 13 amino acids. Germline CDR1 reads SGHTS; CDR2 reads YDEGEE. The CDR3 DNA reads as TGTGCCAGCAGCTTACAGGTTACCTATGGCTACACCTTC. This sequence encodes CASSLQVTYGYTF. Combining the CDR3 with reference TRBV5-8 and TRBJ1-2 gives the whole variable domain EAGVTQSPTHLIKTRGQQATLRCSPISGHTSVYWYQQALGLGLQFLLWYDEGEERNRGNFPPRFSGRQFPNYSSELNVNALELEDSALYLCASSLQVTYGYTFGSGTRLTVV.

V usage is TRBV7-9 and J usage is TRBJ2-7, with TRBD2 matching over 8 bases. This CDR3 comprises 14 residues. Per germline, CDR1 SEHNR and CDR2 FQNEAQ (reference sequence). The V segment lost 5 bases and the J segment 3 bases; nucleotides outside the gene matches: 6. CDR3 nucleotides: TGTGCCAGCAGCCGGCCGGGACTAGGCTACGAGCAGTACTTC. Translating gives CASSRPGLGYEQYF.

The J gene is TRBJ2-7, the V gene TRBV4-1; D gene unclear. Trimming removed 0 bases from V and 1 base from J, with 7 bases in between. Germline CDR1 is MGHRA and CDR2 is YSYEKL. The CDR3 has 14 residues. CDR3 protein: CASSQEQESYEQYF. Here the CDR3 DNA reads TGCGCCAGCAGCCAAGAGCAGGAATCCTACGAGCAGTACTTC.

The V and J genes are TRBV11-2 and TRBJ2-5; D is possibly TRBD1 (6 bases). V lost 4 bases, J lost 5 bases, and 17 bases lay in between. The CDR3 loop spans 15 amino acids. From germline, CDR1 is SGHAT and CDR2 FQNNGV. The CDR3 nucleotides read TGTGCCAGCAGCTCCCCAGGGGTACTGGGGGAGACCCAGTACTTC. Translated: CASSSPGVLGETQYF.

The chain employs TRBV29-1 and TRBJ1-1; 8 bases are a match to TRBD1. After removal of 4 bases from V and 8 bases from J, the junction contained 15 bases not matched to a gene. CDR1 and CDR2 from the germline V gene are SQVTM and ANQGSEA. This CDR3 contains 15 residues. The CDR3 region is CSVGGRGPAFSEAFF. CDR3 DNA sequence: TGCAGCGTTGGGGGCAGGGGGCCCGCTTTTTCGGAAGCTTTCTTT. Together with reference TRBV29-1 and TRBJ1-1, the CDR3 gives the full variable domain: SAVISQKPSRDICQRGTSLTIQCQVDSQVTMMFWYRQQPGQSLTLIATANQGSEATYESGFVIDKFPISRPNLTFSTLTVSNMSPEDSSIYLCSVGGRGPAFSEAFFGQGTRLTVV.

The J gene is TRBJ2-1, the V gene TRBV2; 8 bases agree with TRBD2. The germline V gene has CDR1 SNHLY and CDR2 FYNNEI. The V gene end was trimmed by 0 bases and the J gene end by 9 bases; junction bases not matched to a gene: 7. CDR3 length: 15 residues. Here the CDR3 DNA reads TGTGCCAGCAGTGAAGCGGGGGTCCTAGCGGGTGAGCAGTTCTTC. It is translated as CASSEAGVLAGEQFF.

The V and J genes are TRBV9 and TRBJ1-2; D remains unclear. Germline V lookup: CDR1 SGDLS, CDR2 YYNGEE. The V gene lost 0 bases and the J gene lost 0 bases, with 6 bases spanning the gap. This CDR3 contains 14 residues. This CDR3 is CASSVGSTNYGYTF. The DNA for the CDR3 is TGTGCCAGCAGCGTAGGTAGCACTAACTATGGCTACACCTTC.

The chain employs TRBV6-6 and TRBJ2-1; no definite D call. Deletions cut 4 bases from V and 6 bases from J, with 7 bases between. Looked up from germline, CDR1 is MNHNY and CDR2 is SVGAGI (reference sequence). The CDR3 is made up of 12 amino acids. The CDR3 loop is CASSFIGNEQFF. The CDR3 region has the DNA TGTGCCAGCAGTTTTATCGGCAATGAGCAGTTCTTC.

The V call is TRBV19, the J call TRBJ1-1; tentative D call: TRBD1 (6 bases). The CDR3 totals 20 residues. Germline V gene lookup returns CDR1 LNHDA and CDR2 SQIVND (reference sequence). The germline V and J ends were trimmed by 7 bases and 2 bases, with 32 bases remaining between them. The CDR3 bases are TGTGCCAGTATGTTCCCAGGGGTTGAGATCGGGGAAAAGAGCAACACTGAAGCTTTCTTT. It specifies CASMFPGVEIGEKSNTEAFF.

The chain is built from TRBV6-6 and TRBJ2-5; D not certain. Germline V gene lookup returns CDR1 MNHNY and CDR2 SVGAGI (reference sequence). The length of the CDR3 is 13 residues. Trimming cost V 2 bases and J 4 bases, with 8 bases left between them. The CDR3 loop reads CASSYGGLETQYF. CDR3 nucleotide sequence: TGTGCCAGCAGTTACGGCGGATTAGAGACCCAGTACTTC.

This clone was recorded once. The gene calls are TRBV9 and TRBJ2-7, with D perhaps TRBD2 (5 bases). The CDR3 is 14 amino acids. The germline V gene has CDR1 SGDLS and CDR2 YYNGEE. The V end lost 6 bases, the J end lost 0 bases, and 13 bases lay between the germline ends. CDR3 sequence (DNA): TGTGCCAGCACCCAGACGGGGAGCTCCTACGAGCAGTACTTC. This encodes CASTQTGSSYEQYF.

J is TRBJ2-5 and V is TRBV5-4; TRBD1 aligns across 9 bases. This CDR3 has 15 residues. CDR1 SGHNT and CDR2 YYREEE come from the germline V gene (reference sequence). The trim removed 0 bases at V and 3 bases at J, leaving 3 bases unmatched. CDR3 coding DNA: TGTGCCAGCAGCTTGGGGAGGACAGGGGAAGAGACCCAGTACTTC. Translated, it gives CASSLGRTGEETQYF. The variable domain in full, with the rest retrieved from reference TRBV5-4 and TRBJ2-5, is ETGVTQSPTHLIKTRGQQVTLRCSSQSGHNTVSWYQQALGQGPQFIFQYYREEENGRGNFPPRFSGLQFPNYSSELNVNALELDDSALYLCASSLGRTGEETQYFGPGTRLLVL.

The chain recombines TRBV5-4 with TRBJ2-7; the D is unclear. Trimming took off 2 bases at V and 0 bases at J, with 6 bases between the two ends. The CDR3 covers 13 residues. CDR1 is SGHNT and CDR2 is YYREEE in the germline V gene (reference sequence). Written as DNA, the CDR3 is TGTGCCAGCAGCTTCCATAGCTCCTACGAGCAGTACTTC. This codes for CASSFHSSYEQYF.

CDR3 protein: CASSNPSQGAQETQYF. The CDR3, as DNA: TGCGCCAGCAGCAATCCGTCACAGGGGGCTCAAGAGACCCAGTACTTC. The V gene is TRBV5-1, the J gene TRBJ2-5; 9 nucleotides agree with TRBD1. After removal of 4 bases from V and 2 bases from J, the junction contained 9 bases not matched to a gene. Germline CDR1 SGHRS, CDR2 YFSETQ. CDR3 length equals 16 residues.

This clone was recorded once. The J gene is TRBJ2-1, the V gene TRBV11-2; TRBD1 agrees at 10 bases. The CDR3 extends over 15 amino acids. V trimming: 4 bases; J trimming: 5 bases; junction bases outside the gene matches: 5. CDR1 and CDR2 (germline): SGHAT, FQNNGV. The CDR3 spells CASSSGQGGNNEQFF. CDR3 DNA sequence: TGTGCCAGCAGCTCCGGACAGGGGGGAAACAATGAGCAGTTCTTC.

The V gene is TRBV5-1, the J gene TRBJ2-3; TRBD2 is a possible D gene (6 bases). The CDR3 runs to 15 residues. The germline V gene encodes CDR1 SGHRS and CDR2 YFSETQ. Trimming removed 6 bases from V and 0 bases from J, with 14 bases in between. Written as DNA, the CDR3 is TGCGCCAGCAAAAATAGCGGCGGGAGCACAGATACGCAGTATTTT. Its protein product is CASKNSGGSTDTQYF.

V is TRBV15 and J is TRBJ1-1; D uncertain. Germline CDR1 reads LNHNV; CDR2 reads YYDKDF (reference sequence). Trimming stripped 0 bases from V and 8 bases from J, with 10 bases between. The CDR3 sequence is 13 residues long. For the CDR3, the DNA is TGTGCCACCAGCAGAGATCATGGCACCGAAGCTTTCTTT. Protein: CATSRDHGTEAFF.

This chain uses TRBV10-3 with TRBJ2-1, with 10 bases that match TRBD1. V shed 6 bases and J 7 bases; nucleotides not matched to a gene: 3. Germline V gene sequence: CDR1 ENHRY, CDR2 SYGVKD. This CDR3 is built from 13 residues. CDR3 bases: TGTGCCATCAGCGAGGGACAGGGGAATGAGCAGTTCTTC. It specifies CAISEGQGNEQFF.

This chain connects TRBV6-4 to TRBJ2-1; maybe TRBD2 (5 bases). The V end was cut by 0 bases, the J end by 4 bases, with 10 bases between. Germline CDR1 reads MRHNA; CDR2 reads SNTAGT. This CDR3 has 15 amino acids. DNA of the CDR3: TGTGCCAGCAGTGACTCATGGAGGCGATACAATGAGCAGTTCTTC. Its protein product is CASSDSWRRYNEQFF.

The chain carries TRBV5-1 and TRBJ1-1; 9 bases align to TRBD1. CDR3 size: 16 residues. The germline gives CDR1 SGHRS, CDR2 YFSETQ. The V segment lost 2 bases and the J segment 4 bases; nucleotides outside the gene matches: 9. CDR3 bases: TGCGCCAGCAGCTTACAGGGGGCCGAGGGGAGCACTGAAGCTTTCTTT. Amino acid sequence: CASSLQGAEGSTEAFF. The whole variable domain, filled in from reference TRBV5-1 and TRBJ1-1, reads KAGVTQTPRYLIKTRGQQVTLSCSPISGHRSVSWYQQTPGQGLQFLFEYFSETQRNKGNFPGRFSGRQFSNSRSEMNVSTLELGDSALYLCASSLQGAEGSTEAFFGQGTRLTVV.

The chain joins TRBV6-5 to TRBJ2-7, with a tentative D call TRBD2 (6 bases). The CDR3 covers 13 residues. Germline V lookup: CDR1 MNHEY, CDR2 SVGAGI. V was shortened by 11 bases and J by 6 bases, with 20 bases between the two germline ends. CDR3 coding DNA: TGTGCCTCAGCGGGCCTAAGGGCTTCCGAGCAGTACTTC. This translates into CASAGLRASEQYF.

This chain's CDR3 is CASFWGGRNTEAFF. For the CDR3, the DNA is TGTGCCAGCTTCTGGGGTGGGAGGAACACTGAAGCTTTCTTT. The gene calls are TRBV28 and TRBJ1-1; no clear D. In germline, CDR1 is MDHEN, CDR2 SYDVKM. V lost 8 bases and J 1 base, leaving 14 bases between the germline ends. This CDR3 contains 14 residues. Filled out from reference TRBV28 and TRBJ1-1, the complete variable domain reads DVKVTQSSRYLVKRTGEKVFLECVQDMDHENMFWYRQDPGLGLRLIYFSYDVKMKEKGDIPEGYSVSREKKERFSLILESASTNQTSMYLCASFWGGRNTEAFFGQGTRLTVV.

As DNA, the CDR3 is TGCGCCAGCTATGAGATGGGGGGCACTGAAGCTTTCTTT. Residues: CASYEMGGTEAFF. The rearrangement links TRBV5-1 to TRBJ1-1; D may be TRBD1 (5 bases). The CDR3 covers 13 residues. The V end was cut by 7 bases, the J end by 4 bases, with 14 bases between. The germline V gene has CDR1 SGHRS and CDR2 YFSETQ.